These 8 T cell receptor beta chains share one sample of origin, sequenced in a study of identifying expanded T cells in peripheral blood. Clones were read by immunoSEQ multiplex PCR, and TCRdb kept only the in-frame ones, dropping some. The sample shows more than 85,000 clones, around 88% of them seen only once. The sample comprised blood. Source of these receptors: a person between 18 and 69 years old in good health.

This sequence joins TRBV6-1 and TRBJ2-3; a possible D gene is TRBD2 (6 bases). The CDR3 length is 13 residues. V dropped 5 bases and J dropped 8 bases, with 14 bases sitting between them. Germline values: CDR1 MNHNS, CDR2 SASEGT. The DNA for the CDR3 is TGTGCCAGCAGTTTTACATCACTAGCTACGCAGTATTTT. This translates into CASSFTSLATQYF.

The chain carries TRBV25-1 and TRBJ1-1, with a tentative D call TRBD1 (5 bases). The CDR3 totals 15 residues. From germline, CDR1 is MGHDK and CDR2 SYGVNS. V lost 4 bases and J 1 base, leaving 13 bases between the germline ends. CDR3 nucleotide sequence: TGTGCCAGCAGTGGTCTACAGACAGAGAACACTGAAGCTTTCTTT. It codes for CASSGLQTENTEAFF.

This clone was seen just once. The CDR3 DNA reads as TGTGCCAGTAGTACGTCCTCAGATACGCAGTATTTT. Residues: CASSTSSDTQYF. The V and J genes are TRBV19 and TRBJ2-3; D uncertain. CDR3 length equals 12 residues. Germline assignment: CDR1 LNHDA and CDR2 SQIVND (reference sequence). Trimming removed 4 bases from V and 4 bases from J, with 6 bases in between.

The V gene is TRBV6-5, the J gene TRBJ1-4, with 8 bases identical to TRBD1. Losses at the gene ends were 6 bases for V and 8 bases for J; bases not matched to a gene: 8. CDR1 and CDR2 from the germline V gene are MNHEY and SVGAGI. The CDR3 length is 14 residues. CDR3 protein: CASSPGGRNEKLFF. CDR3 nucleotides: TGTGCCAGCAGCCCAGGGGGCCGTAACGAAAAACTGTTTTTT.

The rearrangement links TRBV6-4 to TRBJ2-7; 12 nucleotides match TRBD1. CDR3 size: 15 residues. Trimming cost V 6 bases and J 3 bases; bases outside gene matches: 6. Germline V CDR1 and CDR2: MRHNA, SNTAGT. The CDR3 bases are TGTGCCAGCAGCGCCGGGACAGGGGGCAACTACGAGCAGTACTTC. This codes for CASSAGTGGNYEQYF.

The chain employs TRBV6-5 and TRBJ1-3, with D uncertain. The CDR3 runs to 13 residues. CDR1 and CDR2 from the germline V gene are MNHEY and SVGAGI. V was trimmed by 5 bases and J by 4 bases, leaving 9 bases between them. The CDR3 region has the DNA TGTGCCAGCAGTAAAAACACGGGAAACACCATATATTTT. This translates into CASSKNTGNTIYF.

V usage is TRBV11-3 and J usage is TRBJ1-5; D unclear. V lost 5 bases to trimming and J lost 4 bases, with 21 bases between them. The V gene's germline CDR1 is SGHNT and CDR2 YENEEA. This CDR3 region has 17 residues. CDR3 region: CASSAPLVGGINQPQHF. CDR3 sequence (DNA): TGTGCCAGCAGCGCACCCTTGGTGGGCGGAATAAATCAGCCCCAGCATTTT.

The gene calls are TRBV28 and TRBJ1-4; weak D call: TRBD1 (6 bases). Trimming cost V 5 bases and J 5 bases, with 12 bases left between them. The CDR3 runs 14 residues. Germline CDR1 is MDHEN and CDR2 is SYDVKM. CDR3 DNA: TGTGCCAGCAGTACCACAGGGCCCAATGAAAAACTGTTTTTT. This translates into CASSTTGPNEKLFF.